This entry concerns a single T cell receptor (beta chain). This sample includes further DNA sequences coding for the same CDR3. The data belong to a study of shared clonotypes between healthy human individuals. For the study at large: Each donor's CD4 naive and CD4 memory cells filled three plates apiece, CD8 naive two, and CD8 memory one.

The CDR3 runs 14 residues. Trimming shortened V by 2 bases and J by 1 base, and 8 bases separated the two germline ends. Germline V gene sequence: CDR1 SGHRS, CDR2 YFSETQ. Original analysis: Junction-only sequences produced by ImmunoSEQ had no quality scores, so filtering differed. Only in-frame clones appear in the TCRdb table, and some are missing; sequencing was by immunoSEQ multiplex PCR. V, J and clone size were drawn from that table, and D and trimming were deduced from the DNA. The table records 2 million to 2.5 million clones, roughly 92% of them present only once. Recent acute infections and vaccinations were absent in the healthy HIV-negative adult donors. Memory CD4+ cells were the fraction left after CD45RA+ naive selection.

This receptor was identified in a man between 18 and 29 years old in good health. Some clones in this sample may be carry-over from other donors' samples. The chain uses TRBV5-1 and TRBJ2-3; no clear D gene. The sequenced material came from naive CD4+ T cells from PBMCs. Subset denoted: CD45RA+ positively selected. CDR3 sequence: CASSFITGTDTQYF. In DNA form, the CDR3 reads TGCGCCAGCAGCTTTATAACTGGCACAGATACGCAGTATTTT.